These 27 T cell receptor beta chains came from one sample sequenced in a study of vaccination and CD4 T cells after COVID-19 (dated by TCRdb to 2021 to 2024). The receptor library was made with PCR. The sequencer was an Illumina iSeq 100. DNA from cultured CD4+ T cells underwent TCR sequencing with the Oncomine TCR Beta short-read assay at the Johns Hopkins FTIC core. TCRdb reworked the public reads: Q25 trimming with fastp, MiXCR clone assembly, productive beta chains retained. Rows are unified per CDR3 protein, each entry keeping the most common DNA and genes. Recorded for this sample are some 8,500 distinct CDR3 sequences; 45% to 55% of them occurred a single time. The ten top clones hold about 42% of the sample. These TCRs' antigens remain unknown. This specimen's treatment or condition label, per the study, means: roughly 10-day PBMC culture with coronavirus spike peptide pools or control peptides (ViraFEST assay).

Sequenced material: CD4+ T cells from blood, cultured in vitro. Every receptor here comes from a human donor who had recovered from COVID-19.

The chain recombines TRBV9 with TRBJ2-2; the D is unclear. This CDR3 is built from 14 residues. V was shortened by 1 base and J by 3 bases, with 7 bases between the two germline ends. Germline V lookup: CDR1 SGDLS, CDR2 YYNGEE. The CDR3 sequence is CASSVTLDTGELFF. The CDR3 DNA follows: TGTGCCAGCAGCGTAACGCTCGACACCGGGGAGCTGTTTTTT.

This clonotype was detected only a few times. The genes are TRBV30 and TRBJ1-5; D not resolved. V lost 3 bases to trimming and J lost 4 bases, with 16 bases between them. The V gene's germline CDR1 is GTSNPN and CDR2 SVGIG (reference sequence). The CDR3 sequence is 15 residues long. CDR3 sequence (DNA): TGTGCCTGGAGCCAACAAGGGCGGAAAAATCAGCCCCAGCATTTT. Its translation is CAWSQQGRKNQPQHF.

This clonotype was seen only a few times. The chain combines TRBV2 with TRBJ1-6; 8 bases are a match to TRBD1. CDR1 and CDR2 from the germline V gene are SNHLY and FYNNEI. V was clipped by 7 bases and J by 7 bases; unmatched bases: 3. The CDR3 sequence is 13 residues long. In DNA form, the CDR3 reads TGTGCCAGCACTGGACAGGGCAATTCACCCCTCCACTTT. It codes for CASTGQGNSPLHF.

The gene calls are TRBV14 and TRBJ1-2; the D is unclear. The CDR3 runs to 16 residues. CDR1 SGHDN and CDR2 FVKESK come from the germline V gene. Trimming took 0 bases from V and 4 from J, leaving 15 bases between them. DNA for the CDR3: TGTGCCAGCAGCCAAGATTCGAGACCGAGTCTCTATGGCTACACCTTC. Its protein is CASSQDSRPSLYGYTF.

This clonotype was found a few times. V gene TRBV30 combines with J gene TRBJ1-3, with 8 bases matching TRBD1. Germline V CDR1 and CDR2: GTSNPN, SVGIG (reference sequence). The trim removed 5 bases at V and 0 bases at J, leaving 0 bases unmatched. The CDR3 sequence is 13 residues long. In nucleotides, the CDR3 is TGTGCCTGGGACAGGGGCTCTGGAAACACCATATATTTT. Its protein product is CAWDRGSGNTIYF.

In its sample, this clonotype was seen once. CDR3 in amino acids: CATSRVGRGLTNEKLFF. The CDR3 DNA follows: TGTGCCACCAGCAGAGTGGGCAGGGGACTGACTAATGAAAAACTGTTTTTT. V and J are TRBV15 and TRBJ1-4, with D possibly matching TRBD1 (6 bases). V lost 1 base and J 2 bases, leaving 14 bases between the germline ends. Germline loops: CDR1 LNHNV, CDR2 YYDKDF (reference sequence). CDR3 length equals 17 residues. Full variable domain (rest looked up from reference TRBV15 and TRBJ1-4): DAMVIQNPRYQVTQFGKPVTLSCSQTLNHNVMYWYQQKSSQAPKLLFHYYDKDFNNEADTPDNFQSRRPNTSFCFLDIRSPGLGDTAMYLCATSRVGRGLTNEKLFFGSGTQLSVL.

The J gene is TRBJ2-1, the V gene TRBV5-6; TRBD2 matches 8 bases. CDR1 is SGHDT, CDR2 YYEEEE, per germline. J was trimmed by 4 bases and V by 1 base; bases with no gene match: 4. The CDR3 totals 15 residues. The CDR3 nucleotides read TGTGCCAGCAGCTTGCCACTAGCGGATTACAATGAGCAGTTCTTC. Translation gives CASSLPLADYNEQFF.

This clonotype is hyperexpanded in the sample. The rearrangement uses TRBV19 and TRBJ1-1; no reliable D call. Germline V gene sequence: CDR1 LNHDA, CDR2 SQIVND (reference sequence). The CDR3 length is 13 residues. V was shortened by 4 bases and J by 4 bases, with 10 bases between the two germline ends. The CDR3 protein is CASSTETGTEAFF. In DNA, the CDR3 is TGTGCCAGTAGTACGGAAACGGGCACTGAAGCTTTCTTT.

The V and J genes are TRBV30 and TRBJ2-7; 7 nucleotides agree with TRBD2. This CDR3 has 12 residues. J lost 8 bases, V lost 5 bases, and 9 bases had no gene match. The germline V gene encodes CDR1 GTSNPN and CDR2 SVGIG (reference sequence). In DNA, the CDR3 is TGTGCCTGGGGAGGCAGGGACTATCAGCAGTACTTC. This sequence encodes CAWGGRDYQQYF.

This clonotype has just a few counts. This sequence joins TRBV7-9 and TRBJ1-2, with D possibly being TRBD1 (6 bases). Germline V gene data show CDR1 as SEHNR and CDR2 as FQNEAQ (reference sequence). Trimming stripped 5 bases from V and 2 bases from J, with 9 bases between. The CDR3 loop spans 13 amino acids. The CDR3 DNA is TGTGCCAGCAGCCGGACAGAGAACTATGGCTACACCTTC. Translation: CASSRTENYGYTF.

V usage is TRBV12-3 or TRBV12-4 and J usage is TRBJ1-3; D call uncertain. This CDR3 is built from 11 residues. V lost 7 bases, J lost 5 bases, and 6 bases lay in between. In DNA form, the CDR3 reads TGTGCCAGCACCCAGAGAAACACCATATATTTT. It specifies CASTQRNTIYF.

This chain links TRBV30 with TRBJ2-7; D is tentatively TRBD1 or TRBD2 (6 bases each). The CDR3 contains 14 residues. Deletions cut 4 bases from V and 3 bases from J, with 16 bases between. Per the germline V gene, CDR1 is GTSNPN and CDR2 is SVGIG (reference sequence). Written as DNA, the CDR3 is TGTGCCTGGACCCGGAGGGGGGAGGTCTACGAGCAGTACTTC. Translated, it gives CAWTRRGEVYEQYF.

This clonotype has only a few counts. DNA for the CDR3: TGTGCCAGCAGTTTAACAGAGGGATTTTCACCCCTCCACTTT. Its translation is CASSLTEGFSPLHF. The chain is built from TRBV12-3 or TRBV12-4 and TRBJ1-6, with D hard to call. V was trimmed by 2 bases and J by 9 bases, leaving 11 bases between them. The CDR3 covers 14 residues.

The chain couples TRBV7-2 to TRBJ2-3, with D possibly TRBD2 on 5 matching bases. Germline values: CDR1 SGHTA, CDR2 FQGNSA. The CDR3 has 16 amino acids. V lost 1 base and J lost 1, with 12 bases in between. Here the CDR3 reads CASSLGFVSGTDTQYF. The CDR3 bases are TGTGCCAGCAGCTTAGGGTTCGTTAGCGGCACAGATACGCAGTATTTT.

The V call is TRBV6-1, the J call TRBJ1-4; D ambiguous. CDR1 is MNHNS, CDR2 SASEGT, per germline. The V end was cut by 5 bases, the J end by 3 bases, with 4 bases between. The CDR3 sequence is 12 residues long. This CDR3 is CASSRANEKLFF. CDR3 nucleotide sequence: TGTGCCAGCAGTCGGGCTAATGAAAAACTGTTTTTT.

The CDR3 bases are TGTGCCACCAGCCGACGGGACGTTAGCGGCTACACCTTC. Its protein is CATSRRDVSGYTF. The chain recombines TRBV15 with TRBJ1-2; D perhaps matches TRBD1 (5 bases). CDR3 length equals 13 residues. Germline V CDR1 and CDR2: LNHNV, YYDKDF (reference sequence). V dropped 5 bases and J dropped 8 bases, with 15 bases sitting between them.

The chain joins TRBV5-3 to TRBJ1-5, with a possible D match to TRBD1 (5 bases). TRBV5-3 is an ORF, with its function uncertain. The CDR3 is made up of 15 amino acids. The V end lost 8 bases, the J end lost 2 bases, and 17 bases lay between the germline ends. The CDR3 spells CASSQGVAGNQPQHF. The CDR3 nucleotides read TGTGCCAGCAGTCAAGGGGTAGCTGGCAATCAGCCCCAGCATTTT.

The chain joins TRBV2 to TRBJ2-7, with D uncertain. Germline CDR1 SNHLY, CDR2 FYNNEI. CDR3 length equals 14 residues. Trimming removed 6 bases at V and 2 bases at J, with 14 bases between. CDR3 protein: CASSVTPTAYEQYF. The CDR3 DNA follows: TGTGCCAGCAGCGTCACCCCCACTGCCTACGAGCAGTACTTC.

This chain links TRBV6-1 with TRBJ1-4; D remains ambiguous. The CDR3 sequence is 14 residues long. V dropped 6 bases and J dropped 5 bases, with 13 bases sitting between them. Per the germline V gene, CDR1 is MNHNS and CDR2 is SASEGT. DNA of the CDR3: TGTGCCAGCAGCCGTGTAGCCTCCAATGAAAAACTGTTTTTT. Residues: CASSRVASNEKLFF.

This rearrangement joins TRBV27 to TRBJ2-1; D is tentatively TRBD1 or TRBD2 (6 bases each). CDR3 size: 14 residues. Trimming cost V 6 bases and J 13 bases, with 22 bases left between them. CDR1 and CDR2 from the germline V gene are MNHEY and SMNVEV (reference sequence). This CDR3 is CASRGRTQTGAQFF. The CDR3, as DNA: TGTGCCAGCAGGGGGAGGACTCAAACGGGGGCACAGTTCTTC.

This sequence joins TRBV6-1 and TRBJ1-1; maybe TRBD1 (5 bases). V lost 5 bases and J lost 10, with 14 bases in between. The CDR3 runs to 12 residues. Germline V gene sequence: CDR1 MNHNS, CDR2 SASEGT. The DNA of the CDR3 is TGTGCCAGCAGTCATTGGCGGGGGGGAGCTTTCTTT. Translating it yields CASSHWRGGAFF.

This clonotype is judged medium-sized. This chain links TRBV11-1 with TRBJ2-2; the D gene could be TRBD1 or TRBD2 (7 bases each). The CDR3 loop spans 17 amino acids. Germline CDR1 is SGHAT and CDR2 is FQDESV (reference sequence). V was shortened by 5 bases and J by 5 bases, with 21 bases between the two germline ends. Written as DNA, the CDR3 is TGTGCCAGCAGCCCAGGCTCGGGCAGGGGGGGAACCGGGGAGCTGTTTTTT. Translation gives CASSPGSGRGGTGELFF.

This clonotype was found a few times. Here the CDR3 DNA reads TGTGCCAGCAGGGCGCGCTTGGTACTCTATGGCTACACCTTC. Translating gives CASRARLVLYGYTF. The chain combines TRBV6-1 with TRBJ1-2; no clear D gene. The CDR3 has 14 residues. The V end lost 6 bases, the J end lost 4 bases, and 15 bases lay between the germline ends. Germline lookup yields CDR1 MNHNS and CDR2 SASEGT.

CDR3 bases: TGTGCCAGCAGAACTCAGGGGTCCTACAATGAGCAGTTCTTC. Translation gives CASRTQGSYNEQFF. The chain combines TRBV7-2 with TRBJ2-1; D may be TRBD1 (6 bases). The CDR3 is made up of 14 amino acids. The germline gives CDR1 SGHTA, CDR2 FQGNSA. Between the trimmed V and J ends, which lost 6 bases and 1 base, there was a span of 10 bases.

DNA for the CDR3: TGTGCCAGCAGTAATTTCCCGACAGATACGCAGTATTTT. Encoded protein: CASSNFPTDTQYF. The V gene is TRBV2, the J gene TRBJ2-3; no definite D call. The CDR3 has 13 residues. In germline, CDR1 is SNHLY, CDR2 FYNNEI. Deletions cut 5 bases from V and 3 bases from J, with 9 bases between.

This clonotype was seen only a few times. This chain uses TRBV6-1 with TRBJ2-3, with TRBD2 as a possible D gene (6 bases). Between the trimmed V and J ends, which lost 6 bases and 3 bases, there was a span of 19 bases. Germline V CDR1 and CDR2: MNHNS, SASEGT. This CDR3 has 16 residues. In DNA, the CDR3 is TGTGCCAGCAGCTTCCCGGTAGCGGAGGGGACAGATACGCAGTATTTT. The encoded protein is CASSFPVAEGTDTQYF.

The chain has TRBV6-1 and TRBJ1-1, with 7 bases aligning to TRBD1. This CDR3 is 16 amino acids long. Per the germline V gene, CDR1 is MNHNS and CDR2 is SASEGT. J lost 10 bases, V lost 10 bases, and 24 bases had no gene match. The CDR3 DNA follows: TGTGCCACGACGAGGACAGGAGGGGGACCTGGTGGGTCAGCTTTCTTT. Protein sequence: CATTRTGGGPGGSAFF.